This T cell receptor (beta chain) is drawn from a study of regulatory T cells in long-lasting Graves disease. Time point noted: newly diagnosed GD, antithyroid drugs for less than 3 months. PBMC-extracted RNA yielded the TCR library. Concerning this clonotype: Antigen unknown.

CDR3-region Arm-PCR and iRepertoire HTBI primers produced the TCR beta libraries. TCRdb called the multiplex PCR reads again in MiXCR, with one record for every CDR3 protein. The sample yields about 450,000 distinct CDR3 sequences, 16% seen once. Findings of the study overall: TCR diversity was lower in persistent Graves' patients than in newly diagnosed ones.

Another study also made use of these data, one on T cells in Graves' hyperthyroidism and ophthalmopathy.

Sequenced material: peripheral blood mononuclear cells (PBMCs), taken at new diagnosis, from a patient treated with antithyroid drugs. The sequence was collected from a woman younger than 45 with Graves disease.

CDR3 residues: CASNGLAGPLPYNEQFF. The CDR3 DNA follows: TGTGCCAGCAACGGACTAGCGGGACCCCTCCCCTACAATGAGCAGTTCTTC. The chain combines TRBV12-3 or TRBV12-4 with TRBJ2-1; the match to TRBD2 covers 12 bases. J was trimmed by 2 bases and V by 7 bases; bases with no gene match: 9. The CDR3 contains 17 residues.